The 31 T cell receptor beta chains presented below share a single source sample, sequenced in a study of cytomegalovirus exposure and HLA in healthy donors listed by TCRdb under 2017. Library creation used the immunoSEQ multiplex PCR assay. The table comes from immuneACCESS by way of TCRdb, which keeps in-frame sequences with V and J called. Part of the clones is missing from these tables; in studies checked, under half for an unresolved V gene and the rest for unknown reasons. In this sample the table shows some 60,000 clones, approximately 94% of which occur a single time. Of the sample, about 4.5% falls within the top ten clones. The material sequenced was PBMCs. Every receptor here comes from a young man in good health and CMV-seropositive.

This clone was recorded only once. The chain has TRBV18 and TRBJ1-4; D is possibly TRBD1 (5 bases). Germline-derived CDR1 and CDR2 are KGHSH and LQKENI. The CDR3 contains 14 residues. Trimming pared 6 bases from V and 7 bases from J, leaving 15 bases between. The DNA of the CDR3 is TGTGCCAGCTCCCCAGGAAGAACAGGTGAAAAACTGTTTTTT. Its translation is CASSPGRTGEKLFF.

V and J are TRBV19 and TRBJ2-1; 8 nucleotides align to TRBD1. Germline lookup yields CDR1 LNHDA and CDR2 SQIVND (reference sequence). The CDR3 covers 16 residues. With 5 bases clipped from V and 3 bases from J, the junction kept 9 bases outside the gene matches. This chain's CDR3 is CASSDPGQEFYNEQFF. In DNA, the CDR3 is TGTGCCAGTAGTGATCCGGGACAGGAATTCTACAATGAGCAGTTCTTC.

The chain employs TRBV6-1 and TRBJ1-3, with TRBD1 identical over 7 bases. V lost 6 bases, J lost 8 bases, and 7 bases stayed unmatched. From germline, CDR1 is MNHNS and CDR2 SASEGT. CDR3 length: 13 amino acids. CDR3: CASSHRGADTIYF. In DNA, the CDR3 is TGTGCCAGCAGCCACAGGGGCGCTGACACCATATATTTT.

The chain combines TRBV28 with TRBJ1-1; TRBD1 matches 7 bases. With 3 bases clipped from V and 1 base from J, the junction kept 5 bases outside the gene matches. Per germline, CDR1 MDHEN and CDR2 SYDVKM. The CDR3 spans 15 residues. The CDR3 DNA is TGTGCCAGCAGTTTTCCCGGGACAGCGAACACTGAAGCTTTCTTT. It yields the protein CASSFPGTANTEAFF. The full variable domain, rest sourced from reference TRBV28 and TRBJ1-1, is DVKVTQSSRYLVKRTGEKVFLECVQDMDHENMFWYRQDPGLGLRLIYFSYDVKMKEKGDIPEGYSVSREKKERFSLILESASTNQTSMYLCASSFPGTANTEAFFGQGTRLTVV.

The chain couples TRBV27 to TRBJ2-7, with D possibly matching TRBD2 (5 bases). This CDR3 spans 18 amino acids. The germline CDR1 and CDR2 sequences are MNHEY and SMNVEV (reference sequence). Trimming shortened V by 2 bases and J by 2 bases, and 22 bases separated the two germline ends. The CDR3 DNA reads as TGTGCCAGCAGTTTAGGACTTAATAAGGCCCTTAGGCCCTACGAGCAGTACTTC. Encoded protein: CASSLGLNKALRPYEQYF.

The chain couples TRBV28 to TRBJ1-1; TRBD1 might be the D (6 bases). Germline V gene lookup returns CDR1 MDHEN and CDR2 SYDVKM. There are 14 residues in the CDR3. Trimming left V 7 bases short and J 12 bases short, with 24 bases between. CDR3 protein: CASKTPRGLIGTFF. DNA for the CDR3: TGTGCCAGCAAGACCCCGAGGGGGTTGATTGGGACTTTCTTT. The full variable domain, with the rest looked up from reference TRBV28 and TRBJ1-1, is DVKVTQSSRYLVKRTGEKVFLECVQDMDHENMFWYRQDPGLGLRLIYFSYDVKMKEKGDIPEGYSVSREKKERFSLILESASTNQTSMYLCASKTPRGLIGTFFGQGTRLTVV.

CDR3 in amino acids: CASSLEAGGPDEQFF. The CDR3 DNA follows: TGCGCCAGCAGCTTAGAAGCGGGAGGGCCGGATGAGCAGTTCTTC. The chain uses TRBV5-1 and TRBJ2-1; the match to TRBD2 covers 10 bases. Germline V gene data show CDR1 as SGHRS and CDR2 as YFSETQ. The CDR3 spans 15 residues. V was pared by 2 bases and J by 8 bases, with 7 bases of the junction left unmatched.

The gene calls are TRBV5-1 and TRBJ2-7; a weak D match, TRBD2 (6 bases). The V gene lost 4 bases and the J gene lost 6 bases, with 17 bases spanning the gap. CDR3 length: 14 residues. Germline CDR1 reads SGHRS; CDR2 reads YFSETQ. CDR3 sequence (DNA): TGCGCCAGCAGCCTGTTCGGGAGAGATCCCGAGCAGTACTTC. Translation: CASSLFGRDPEQYF. The whole variable domain, remainder taken from reference TRBV5-1 and TRBJ2-7, is KAGVTQTPRYLIKTRGQQVTLSCSPISGHRSVSWYQQTPGQGLQFLFEYFSETQRNKGNFPGRFSGRQFSNSRSEMNVSTLELGDSALYLCASSLFGRDPEQYFGPGTRLTVT.

The genes are TRBV2 and TRBJ1-5; TRBD1 is a possible D gene (6 bases). Germline-derived CDR1 and CDR2 are SNHLY and FYNNEI. Deletions cut 4 bases from V and 4 bases from J, with 14 bases between. The CDR3 spans 15 residues. CDR3 residues: CASSVGGASNQPQHF. CDR3 nucleotide sequence: TGTGCCAGCAGTGTAGGGGGGGCGTCTAATCAGCCCCAGCATTTT.

This rearrangement joins TRBV29-1 to TRBJ2-2, with a weak D call TRBD1 (6 bases). From germline, CDR1 is SQVTM and CDR2 ANQGSEA. V lost 6 bases and J lost 0, with 14 bases in between. CDR3 length: 15 residues. The CDR3 bases are TGCAGCGTCTCCTCAGGGGTCTCGAACACCGGGGAGCTGTTTTTT. As protein: CSVSSGVSNTGELFF.

This rearrangement joins TRBV2 to TRBJ1-5; 8 bases line up with TRBD1. This CDR3 spans 15 amino acids. Losses at the gene ends were 3 bases for V and 4 bases for J; bases not matched to a gene: 5. Germline loops: CDR1 SNHLY, CDR2 FYNNEI. This CDR3 reads CASSDLGQENQPQHF. For the CDR3, the DNA is TGTGCCAGCAGTGACTTGGGACAGGAGAATCAGCCCCAGCATTTT.

The J gene is TRBJ2-5, the V gene TRBV7-2, with a tentative D call TRBD2 (6 bases). The CDR3 spans 16 residues. CDR1 SGHTA and CDR2 FQGNSA come from the germline V gene. Between the trimmed V and J ends, which lost 5 bases and 3 bases, there was a span of 19 bases. CDR3 sequence: CASSPGFSAGKETQYF. The CDR3 DNA reads as TGTGCCAGCAGCCCGGGTTTTAGCGCGGGGAAAGAGACCCAGTACTTC. Supplemented by reference TRBV7-2 and TRBJ2-5, the full variable domain reads GAGVSQSPSNKVTEKGKDVELRCDPISGHTALYWYRQSLGQGLEFLIYFQGNSAPDKSGLPSDRFSAERTGGSVSTLTIQRTQQEDSAVYLCASSPGFSAGKETQYFGPGTRLLVL.

V gene TRBV9 combines with J gene TRBJ2-1, with 12 positions matching TRBD2. After removal of 4 bases from V and 3 bases from J, the junction contained 11 bases not matched to a gene. The CDR3 spans 18 residues. Germline V CDR1 and CDR2: SGDLS, YYNGEE. The CDR3 region is CASSSRGRTSGVYNEQFF. The CDR3, as DNA: TGTGCCAGCAGCTCCAGAGGTCGGACTAGCGGGGTCTACAATGAGCAGTTCTTC.

The chain joins TRBV19 to TRBJ2-1; D is perhaps TRBD1 (5 bases). The V and J ends lost 8 bases and 3 bases respectively, with 17 bases between them. CDR1 and CDR2 (germline): LNHDA, SQIVND (reference sequence). The CDR3 has 15 amino acids. CDR3 nucleotide sequence: TGTGCCAGTTTGGCCTACGCGACAGTCTACAATGAGCAGTTCTTC. This translates into CASLAYATVYNEQFF.

The chain joins TRBV30 to TRBJ2-7, with 15 positions matching TRBD2. The germline CDR1 and CDR2 sequences are GTSNPN and SVGIG (reference sequence). Losses at the gene ends were 6 bases for V and 7 bases for J; bases not matched to a gene: 4. This CDR3 spans 13 amino acids. In DNA, the CDR3 is TGTGCCTGCGGACTAGCGGGAGGGAGGGAGCAGTACTTC. Its translation: CACGLAGGREQYF.

V gene TRBV10-3 combines with J gene TRBJ2-5, with 7 bases matching TRBD1. The germline V gene has CDR1 ENHRY and CDR2 SYGVKD. V shed 6 bases, J shed 3 bases, and the junction held 10 bases outside the gene matches. The CDR3 is made up of 15 amino acids. The CDR3 spells CAISPSMGTEETQYF. The CDR3 DNA sequence: TGTGCCATCAGCCCAAGCATGGGGACAGAAGAGACCCAGTACTTC.

The chain combines TRBV30 with TRBJ2-1; 8 bases are a match to TRBD1. The CDR3 is made up of 16 amino acids. V trimming: 0 bases; J trimming: 3 bases; junction bases outside the gene matches: 7. From germline, CDR1 is GTSNPN and CDR2 SVGIG (reference sequence). The CDR3 DNA follows: TGTGCCTGGAGTGTAATGACAGGGGTTCGCTACAATGAGCAGTTCTTC. Residues: CAWSVMTGVRYNEQFF.

The chain uses TRBV7-9 and TRBJ2-7, with 12 bases that match TRBD1. The CDR3 is 17 residues long. J lost 3 bases, V lost 1 base, and 7 bases had no gene match. Per the germline V gene, CDR1 is SEHNR and CDR2 is FQNEAQ (reference sequence). The CDR3 nucleotides are TGTGCCAGCAGCTTAGAAGCAGGGACAGGGGGCCTCTACGAGCAGTACTTC. Its protein is CASSLEAGTGGLYEQYF. Together with reference TRBV7-9 and TRBJ2-7, the CDR3 gives the full variable domain: DTGVSQNPRHKITKRGQNVTFRCDPISEHNRLYWYRQTLGQGPEFLTYFQNEAQLEKSRLLSDRFSAERPKGSFSTLEIQRTEQGDSAMYLCASSLEAGTGGLYEQYFGPGTRLTVT.

In its sample, this clone was seen once. The gene calls are TRBV10-1 and TRBJ2-1; TRBD2 aligns across 8 bases. This CDR3 has 14 amino acids. CDR1 is WNHNN, CDR2 SYGVQD, per germline (reference sequence). The ends lost 4 bases at V and 7 bases at J; junction bases unmatched: 6. CDR3 sequence: CASSVGGAGNEQFF. The DNA of the CDR3 is TGCGCCAGCAGTGTCGGGGGGGCCGGGAATGAGCAGTTCTTC.

This chain joins TRBV11-2 and TRBJ1-2, with D perhaps TRBD1 (6 bases). The CDR3 runs to 13 residues. Per the germline V gene, CDR1 is SGHAT and CDR2 is FQNNGV. Trimming removed 0 bases at V and 8 bases at J, with 10 bases between. As DNA, the CDR3 is TGTGCCAGCAGCTTAGAGGGGGCCTGGGGCTACACCTTC. Its protein product is CASSLEGAWGYTF.

This clone was found once. This rearrangement joins TRBV6-5 to TRBJ1-1, with D maybe TRBD1 (5 bases). The length of the CDR3 is 13 residues. Trimming left V 6 bases short and J 1 base short, with 9 bases between. Per germline, CDR1 MNHEY and CDR2 SVGAGI. CDR3 sequence: CASSFDRNTEAFF. CDR3 coding DNA: TGTGCCAGCAGCTTTGACAGGAACACTGAAGCTTTCTTT.

V and J are TRBV28 and TRBJ1-2; 8 bases fit TRBD1. V dropped 4 bases and J dropped 4; count of bases not matched to a gene: 5. The CDR3 sequence is 14 residues long. The germline V gene encodes CDR1 MDHEN and CDR2 SYDVKM. CDR3 loop: CASSSRQGFYGYTF. As DNA, the CDR3 is TGTGCCAGCAGTTCACGACAGGGGTTCTATGGCTACACCTTC.

The chain recombines TRBV15 with TRBJ2-1; 9 bases agree with TRBD2. From germline, CDR1 is LNHNV and CDR2 YYDKDF (reference sequence). CDR3 length: 17 amino acids. J gave up 0 bases and V 0 bases, and 3 bases lay outside the gene matches. Here the CDR3 DNA reads TGTGCCACCAGCAGAGATCCTAGCGGGGTCTCCTACAATGAGCAGTTCTTC. Protein sequence: CATSRDPSGVSYNEQFF.

This sequence joins TRBV6-5 and TRBJ2-5; TRBD1 might be the D (6 bases). The CDR3 runs 14 residues. CDR1 is MNHEY and CDR2 is SVGAGI in the germline V gene. V was shortened by 2 bases and J by 1 base, with 8 bases between the two germline ends. The CDR3 nucleotides are TGTGCCAGCAGTTACGACAGGTTCCAAGAGACCCAGTACTTC. Amino acid sequence: CASSYDRFQETQYF.

The genes are TRBV7-9 and TRBJ2-7, with 10 bases that match TRBD2. This CDR3 comprises 14 residues. V gave up 1 base and J gave up 7 bases; unmatched junction bases: 4. From germline, CDR1 is SEHNR and CDR2 FQNEAQ (reference sequence). CDR3 loop: CASSLGLAGGEQYF. DNA of the CDR3: TGTGCCAGCAGCTTAGGACTAGCGGGCGGAGAGCAGTACTTC.

The chain links TRBV7-9 to TRBJ2-7, with D perhaps TRBD2 (5 bases). The ends were cut back, 3 bases at V and 4 bases at J, with 10 bases in the middle. This CDR3 is built from 13 residues. In germline, CDR1 is SEHNR, CDR2 FQNEAQ (reference sequence). As DNA, the CDR3 is TGTGCCAGCAGCTTCGACACTAGTTACGAGCAGTACTTC. Translated, it gives CASSFDTSYEQYF.

V is TRBV6-1 and J is TRBJ1-1; no firm D call. Between the trimmed V and J ends, which lost 2 bases and 3 bases, there was a span of 7 bases. CDR1 is MNHNS, CDR2 SASEGT, per germline. The CDR3 loop spans 13 amino acids. The CDR3 protein is CASSESDYTEAFF. CDR3 nucleotide sequence: TGTGCCAGCAGTGAATCCGACTACACTGAAGCTTTCTTT.

The chain links TRBV19 to TRBJ1-1; possible D gene TRBD1, 6 bases. V lost 5 bases and J 5 bases, leaving 15 bases between the germline ends. Germline V CDR1 and CDR2: LNHDA, SQIVND (reference sequence). This CDR3 is 14 amino acids long. The CDR3 nucleotides read TGTGCCAGTAGTTCCCGAGTCAGGGGTACTGAAGCTTTCTTT. Its translation: CASSSRVRGTEAFF.

This clone occurred once. This sequence joins TRBV10-3 and TRBJ1-2; D not resolved. The ends were cut back, 10 bases at V and 1 base at J, with 16 bases in the middle. The CDR3 runs 14 residues. Germline values: CDR1 ENHRY, CDR2 SYGVKD. Here the CDR3 DNA reads TGTGCCACCACTGACAAGAGAAATAACTATGGCTACACCTTC. It specifies CATTDKRNNYGYTF.

J is TRBJ2-7 and V is TRBV10-1; D may be TRBD1 (7 bases). V lost 3 bases, J lost 2 bases, and 11 bases lay in between. Germline CDR1 and CDR2: WNHNN and SYGVQD (reference sequence). The CDR3 consists of 14 residues. This chain's CDR3 is CASSEDREAYEQYF. The CDR3 DNA sequence: TGCGCCAGCAGTGAAGACAGGGAGGCCTACGAGCAGTACTTC.

The V gene is TRBV13, the J gene TRBJ2-1, with 7 nucleotides matching TRBD1. Germline V gene lookup returns CDR1 PRHDT and CDR2 FYEKMQ (reference sequence). The V segment lost 5 bases and the J segment 7 bases; nucleotides outside the gene matches: 14. CDR3 length: 16 amino acids. The CDR3 DNA sequence: TGTGCCAGCAGCCGAACCCACAGGGGAAAGGGGAATGAGCAGTTCTTC. Encoded protein: CASSRTHRGKGNEQFF. Supplemented by reference TRBV13 and TRBJ2-1, the full variable domain reads AAGVIQSPRHLIKEKRETATLKCYPIPRHDTVYWYQQGPGQDPQFLISFYEKMQSDKGSIPDRFSAQQFSDYHSELNMSSLELGDSALYFCASSRTHRGKGNEQFFGPGTRLTVL.